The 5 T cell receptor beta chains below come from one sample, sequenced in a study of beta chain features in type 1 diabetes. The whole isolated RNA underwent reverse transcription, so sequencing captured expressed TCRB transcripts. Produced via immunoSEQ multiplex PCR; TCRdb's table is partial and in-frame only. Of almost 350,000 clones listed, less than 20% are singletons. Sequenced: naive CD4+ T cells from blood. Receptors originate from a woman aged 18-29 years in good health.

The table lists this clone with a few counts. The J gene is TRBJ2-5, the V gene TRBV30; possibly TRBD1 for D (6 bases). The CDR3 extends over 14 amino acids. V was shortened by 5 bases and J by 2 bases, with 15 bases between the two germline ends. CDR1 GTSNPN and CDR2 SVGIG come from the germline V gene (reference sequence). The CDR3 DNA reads TGTGCCTGGGGCAGGGGCTTGGGTCAAGAGACCCAGTACTTC. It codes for CAWGRGLGQETQYF.

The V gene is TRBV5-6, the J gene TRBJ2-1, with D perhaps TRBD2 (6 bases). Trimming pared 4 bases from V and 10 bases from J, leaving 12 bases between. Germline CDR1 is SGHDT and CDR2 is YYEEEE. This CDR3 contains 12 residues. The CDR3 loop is CASSPGTLEQFF. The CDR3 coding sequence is TGTGCCAGCAGCCCCGGGACTTTGGAGCAGTTCTTC.

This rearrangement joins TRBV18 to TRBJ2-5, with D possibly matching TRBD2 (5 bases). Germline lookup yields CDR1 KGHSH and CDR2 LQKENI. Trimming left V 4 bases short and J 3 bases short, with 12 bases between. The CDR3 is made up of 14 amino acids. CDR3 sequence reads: CASSLRTEEETQYF. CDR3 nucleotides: TGTGCCAGCTCACTCCGGACGGAGGAAGAGACCCAGTACTTC. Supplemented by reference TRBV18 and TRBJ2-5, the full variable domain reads NAGVMQNPRHLVRRRGQEARLRCSPMKGHSHVYWYRQLPEEGLKFMVYLQKENIIDESGMPKERFSAEFPKEGPSILRIQQVVRGDSAAYFCASSLRTEEETQYFGPGTRLLVL.

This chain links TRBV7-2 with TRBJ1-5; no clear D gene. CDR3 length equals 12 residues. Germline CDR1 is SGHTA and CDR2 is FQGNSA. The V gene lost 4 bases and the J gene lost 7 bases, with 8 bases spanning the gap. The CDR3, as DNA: TGTGCCAGCAGCTCCCCTCTGCAGCCCCAGCATTTT. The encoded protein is CASSSPLQPQHF. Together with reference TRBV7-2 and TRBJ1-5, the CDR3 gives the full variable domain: GAGVSQSPSNKVTEKGKDVELRCDPISGHTALYWYRQSLGQGLEFLIYFQGNSAPDKSGLPSDRFSAERTGGSVSTLTIQRTQQEDSAVYLCASSSPLQPQHFGDGTRLSIL.

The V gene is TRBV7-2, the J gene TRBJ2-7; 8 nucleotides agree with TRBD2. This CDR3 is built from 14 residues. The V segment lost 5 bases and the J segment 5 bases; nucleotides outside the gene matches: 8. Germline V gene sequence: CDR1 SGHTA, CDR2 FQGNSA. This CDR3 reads CASSPSGTRNEQYF. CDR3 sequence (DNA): TGTGCCAGCAGCCCTTCCGGGACTAGGAACGAGCAGTACTTC.